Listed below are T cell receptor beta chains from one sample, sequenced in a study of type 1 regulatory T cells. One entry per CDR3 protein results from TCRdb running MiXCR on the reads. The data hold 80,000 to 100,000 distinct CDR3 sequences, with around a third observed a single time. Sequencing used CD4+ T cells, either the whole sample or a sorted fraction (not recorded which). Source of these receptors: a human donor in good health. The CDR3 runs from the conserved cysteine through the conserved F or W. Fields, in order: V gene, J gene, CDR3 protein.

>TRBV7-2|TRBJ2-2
CARGLAGGNTGELFF
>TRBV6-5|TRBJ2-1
CASSYSRVYNEQFF
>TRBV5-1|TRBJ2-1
CASSPDRGYNEQFF
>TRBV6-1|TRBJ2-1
CASTLTLTGRNEQFF
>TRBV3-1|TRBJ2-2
CASSHGDRAGTYGGELFF
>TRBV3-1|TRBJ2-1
CASSQGLAAKTNEQFF
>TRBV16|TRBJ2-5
CASSQYGNQETQYF
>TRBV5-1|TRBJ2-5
CASSLGLAANQETQYF
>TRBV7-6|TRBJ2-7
CASSLGPSGSYEQYF
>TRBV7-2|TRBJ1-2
CASSPPPVYGYTF
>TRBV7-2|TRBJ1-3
CASSTDRQGTIYF
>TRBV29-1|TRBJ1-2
CSVNSGAPYGYTF
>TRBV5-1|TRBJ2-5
CASSLGQETQYF
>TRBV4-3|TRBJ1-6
CASSQDFGVGYNSPLHF
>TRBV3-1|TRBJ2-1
CASSQEGQPHHRQATPQFF
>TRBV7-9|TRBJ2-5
CASSLEDSWRTRETQYF
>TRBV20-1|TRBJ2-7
CSARPQGNSYEQYF
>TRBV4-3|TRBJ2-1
CASSQDVSRGHLRHNEQFF
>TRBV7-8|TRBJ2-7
CASSLNSPYEQYF
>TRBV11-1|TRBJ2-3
CASSSGRDADTQYF
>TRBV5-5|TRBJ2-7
CASSLKRSSYEQYF
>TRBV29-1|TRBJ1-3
CSVSAFSGNTIYF
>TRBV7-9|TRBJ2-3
CASSRGTTESTDTQYF
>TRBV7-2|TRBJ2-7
CASSFRPLHEQYF
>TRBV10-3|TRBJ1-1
CAISETRDMAEAFF
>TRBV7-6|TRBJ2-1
CASRGVAGSSYNEQFF
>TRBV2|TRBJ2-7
CASSVGRGESYEQYF
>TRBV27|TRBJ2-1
CASSLLGLAGQGGQFF
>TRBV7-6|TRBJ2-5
CASSQGGAETQYF
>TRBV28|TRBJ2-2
CASSDPIRITGASGRGMAGGLFF
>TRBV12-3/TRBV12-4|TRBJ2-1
CASRKRLAGSGNEQFF